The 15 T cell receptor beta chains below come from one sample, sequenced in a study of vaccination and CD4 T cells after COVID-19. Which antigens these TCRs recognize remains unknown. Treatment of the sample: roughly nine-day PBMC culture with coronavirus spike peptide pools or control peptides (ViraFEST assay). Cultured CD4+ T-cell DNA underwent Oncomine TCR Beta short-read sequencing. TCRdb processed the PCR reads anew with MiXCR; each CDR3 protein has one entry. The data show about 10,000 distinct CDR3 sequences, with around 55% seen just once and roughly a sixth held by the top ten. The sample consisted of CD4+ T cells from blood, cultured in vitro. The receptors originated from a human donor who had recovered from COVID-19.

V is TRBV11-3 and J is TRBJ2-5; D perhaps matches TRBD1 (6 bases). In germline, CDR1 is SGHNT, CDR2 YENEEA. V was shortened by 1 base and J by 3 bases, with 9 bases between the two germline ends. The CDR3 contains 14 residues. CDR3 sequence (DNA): TGTGCCAGCAGCTTAGGGTACAGGGAAGAGACCCAGTACTTC. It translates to CASSLGYREETQYF.

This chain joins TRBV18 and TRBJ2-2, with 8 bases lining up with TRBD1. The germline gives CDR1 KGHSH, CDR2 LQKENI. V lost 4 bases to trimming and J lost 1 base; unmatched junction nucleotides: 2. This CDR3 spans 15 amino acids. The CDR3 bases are TGTGCCAGCTCACTGGGGACAGGGAACACCGGGGAGCTGTTTTTT. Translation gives CASSLGTGNTGELFF.

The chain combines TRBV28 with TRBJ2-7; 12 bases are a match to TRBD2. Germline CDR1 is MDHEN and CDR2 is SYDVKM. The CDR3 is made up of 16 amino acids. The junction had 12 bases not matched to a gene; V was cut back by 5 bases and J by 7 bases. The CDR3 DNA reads TGTGCCAGCAGTACCCCCCGACTAGCGGGAGATGGGGAGCAGTACTTC. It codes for CASSTPRLAGDGEQYF.

DNA of the CDR3: TGTGCCAGCAGCAGCCGAGGGACAGGGAACTCTGGGGCCAACGTCCTGACTTTC. Protein product: CASSSRGTGNSGANVLTF. The chain uses TRBV11-2 and TRBJ2-6; TRBD1 matches 9 bases. Germline lookup yields CDR1 SGHAT and CDR2 FQNNGV. This CDR3 is built from 18 residues. The junction had 8 bases not matched to a gene; V was cut back by 5 bases and J by 0 bases.

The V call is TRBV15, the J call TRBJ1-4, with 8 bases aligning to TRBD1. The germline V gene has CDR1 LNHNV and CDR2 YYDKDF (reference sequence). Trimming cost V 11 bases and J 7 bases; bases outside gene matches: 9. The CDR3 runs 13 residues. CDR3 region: CASTDRAGEKLFF. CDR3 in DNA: TGTGCCTCAACGGACAGGGCCGGTGAAAAACTGTTTTTT. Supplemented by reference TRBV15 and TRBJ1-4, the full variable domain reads DAMVIQNPRYQVTQFGKPVTLSCSQTLNHNVMYWYQQKSSQAPKLLFHYYDKDFNNEADTPDNFQSRRPNTSFCFLDIRSPGLGDTAMYLCASTDRAGEKLFFGSGTQLSVL.

The CDR3 sequence is CASSLVYEQYF. The DNA of the CDR3 is TGTGCCAGCAGCTTAGTTTACGAGCAGTACTTC. The rearrangement uses TRBV7-8 and TRBJ2-7; D is uncertain. The CDR3 is made up of 11 amino acids. The germline V gene has CDR1 SGHVS and CDR2 FQNEAQ. V was cut by 1 base and J by 4 bases, with 2 bases left in between.

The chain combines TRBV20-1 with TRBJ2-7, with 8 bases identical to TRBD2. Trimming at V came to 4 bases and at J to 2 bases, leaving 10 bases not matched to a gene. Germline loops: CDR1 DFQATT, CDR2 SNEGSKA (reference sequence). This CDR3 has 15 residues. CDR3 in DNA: TGCAGTGCTAAATATTCAACTAGCGGAACCTACGAGCAGTACTTC. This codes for CSAKYSTSGTYEQYF.

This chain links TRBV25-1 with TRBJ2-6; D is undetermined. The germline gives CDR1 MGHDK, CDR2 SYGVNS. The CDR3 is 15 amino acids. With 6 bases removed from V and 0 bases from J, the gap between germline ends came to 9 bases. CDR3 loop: CASSTPSSGANVLTF. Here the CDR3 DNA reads TGTGCCAGCAGCACCCCCAGCTCTGGGGCCAACGTCCTGACTTTC.

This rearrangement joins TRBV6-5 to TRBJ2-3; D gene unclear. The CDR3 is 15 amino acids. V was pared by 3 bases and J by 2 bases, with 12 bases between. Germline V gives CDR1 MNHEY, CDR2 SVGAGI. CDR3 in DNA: TGTGCCAGCAGTTATTCCCAGGCGTTCACAGATACGCAGTATTTT. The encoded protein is CASSYSQAFTDTQYF.

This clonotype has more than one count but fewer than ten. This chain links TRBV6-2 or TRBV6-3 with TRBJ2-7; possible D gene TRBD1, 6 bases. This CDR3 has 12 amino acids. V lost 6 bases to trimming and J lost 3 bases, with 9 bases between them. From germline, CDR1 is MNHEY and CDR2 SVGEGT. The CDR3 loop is CASSGQSYEQYF. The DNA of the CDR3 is TGTGCCAGCAGCGGACAGAGCTACGAGCAGTACTTC.

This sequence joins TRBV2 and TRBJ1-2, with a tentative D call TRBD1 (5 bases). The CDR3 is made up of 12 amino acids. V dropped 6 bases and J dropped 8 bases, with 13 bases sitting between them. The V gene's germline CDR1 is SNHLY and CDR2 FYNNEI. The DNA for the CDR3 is TGTGCCAGCAGCGGGACCCGGAGGGGCTACACCTTC. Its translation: CASSGTRRGYTF.

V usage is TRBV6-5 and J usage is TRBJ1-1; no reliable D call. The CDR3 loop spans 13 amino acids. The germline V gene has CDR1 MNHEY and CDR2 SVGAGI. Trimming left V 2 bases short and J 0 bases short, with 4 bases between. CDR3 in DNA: TGTGCCAGCAGTTACGGGATGAACACTGAAGCTTTCTTT. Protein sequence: CASSYGMNTEAFF.

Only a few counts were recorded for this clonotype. CDR3 in DNA: TGTGCCAGCAGTTTAGGGGGGGGAAATCAGCCCCAGCATTTT. Translation gives CASSLGGGNQPQHF. The genes are TRBV28 and TRBJ1-5; TRBD1 might be the D (5 bases). V lost 2 bases, J lost 4 bases, and 9 bases lay in between. Germline V gene data show CDR1 as MDHEN and CDR2 as SYDVKM. The CDR3 runs 14 residues.

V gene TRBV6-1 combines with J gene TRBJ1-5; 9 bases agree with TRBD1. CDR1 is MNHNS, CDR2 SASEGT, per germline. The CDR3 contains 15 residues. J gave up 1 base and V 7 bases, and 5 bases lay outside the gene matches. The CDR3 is CASTATGGSNQPQHF. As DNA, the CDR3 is TGTGCCAGCACCGCGACAGGGGGAAGCAATCAGCCCCAGCATTTT.

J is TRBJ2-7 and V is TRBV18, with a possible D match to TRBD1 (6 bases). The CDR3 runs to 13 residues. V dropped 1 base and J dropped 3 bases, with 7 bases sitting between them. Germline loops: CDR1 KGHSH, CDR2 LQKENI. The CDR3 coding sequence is TGTGCCAGCTCACCACAGGACAGCTACGAGCAGTACTTC. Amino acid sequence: CASSPQDSYEQYF. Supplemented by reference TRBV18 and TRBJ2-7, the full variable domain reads NAGVMQNPRHLVRRRGQEARLRCSPMKGHSHVYWYRQLPEEGLKFMVYLQKENIIDESGMPKERFSAEFPKEGPSILRIQQVVRGDSAAYFCASSPQDSYEQYFGPGTRLTVT.